Each of the 20 T cell receptor beta chains below was sequenced from the same sample in a study of blood T cell repertoires in COVID-19. Sequenced by immunoSEQ multiplex PCR; TCRdb stores in-frame clones only, minus some. The data contain over 85,000 clones, roughly 85% of them seen just once; the ten biggest clones take up around 2%. What was sequenced was peripheral blood. The source is a middle-aged man with active COVID-19.

The chain uses TRBV6-8 and TRBJ2-7; TRBD2 matches 13 bases. CDR1 is MNHGY, CDR2 SAAAGT, per germline. This CDR3 comprises 15 residues. With V trimmed by 5 bases and J by 7 bases, 8 bases remained unmatched. CDR3 DNA: TGTGCCAGCAGTGAACTAGCGGGGGGGCCGGGGGAGCAGTACTTC. It codes for CASSELAGGPGEQYF.

This clone was recorded once. The V gene is TRBV7-9, the J gene TRBJ2-3; 7 bases align to TRBD2. There are 15 residues in the CDR3. Trimming took 4 bases from V and 3 from J; bases not matched to a gene: 7. Germline values: CDR1 SEHNR, CDR2 FQNEAQ (reference sequence). This CDR3 reads CASSSGREVTDTQYF. The CDR3 DNA sequence: TGTGCCAGCAGCTCCGGACGGGAGGTGACAGATACGCAGTATTTT.

V gene TRBV6-5 combines with J gene TRBJ1-3; the D gene is possibly TRBD1 (5 bases). CDR1 and CDR2 from the germline V gene are MNHEY and SVGAGI. There are 13 residues in the CDR3. The V end was cut by 8 bases, the J end by 4 bases, with 12 bases between. The CDR3 loop is CASSGLGGNTIYF. The DNA for the CDR3 is TGTGCCAGCTCGGGACTGGGAGGAAACACCATATATTTT.

The chain recombines TRBV3-1 (or the pseudogene TRBV3-2) with TRBJ2-1; a possible D gene is TRBD1 (7 bases). The germline V gene encodes CDR1 LGHDT and CDR2 YNNKEL (reference sequence). This CDR3 region has 21 residues. Trimming stripped 0 bases from V and 4 bases from J, with 28 bases between. The CDR3 bases are TGTGCCAGCAGCCAAGATGTGTGGGGGGACAGCGTCGCGACCCTTTACAATGAGCAGTTCTTC. Its protein product is CASSQDVWGDSVATLYNEQFF.

This clone was seen just once. The rearrangement uses TRBV11-3 and TRBJ2-5; perhaps TRBD1 as D (6 bases). V shed 4 bases and J shed 2 bases, with 8 bases lying between them. Germline V gene sequence: CDR1 SGHNT, CDR2 YENEEA. The CDR3 sequence is 13 residues long. The CDR3 bases are TGTGCCAGCAGCTACAGGGATCAAGAGACCCAGTACTTC. Amino acids: CASSYRDQETQYF.

This chain connects TRBV10-3 to TRBJ2-1; 8 bases are a match to TRBD1. The V segment lost 7 bases and the J segment 0 bases; nucleotides outside the gene matches: 5. This CDR3 contains 15 residues. Germline CDR1 reads ENHRY; CDR2 reads SYGVKD. The CDR3 coding sequence is TGTGCCATCACCCGGGACAGGAGCTCCTACAATGAGCAGTTCTTC. The encoded protein is CAITRDRSSYNEQFF.

CDR3 sequence reads: CASSQVGGGPGELFF. CDR3 nucleotides: TGCGCCAGCAGCCAAGTCGGGGGAGGACCCGGGGAGCTGTTTTTT. The chain combines TRBV4-3 with TRBJ2-2; perhaps TRBD2 as D (6 bases). This CDR3 spans 15 amino acids. Germline V gene lookup returns CDR1 LGHNA and CDR2 YSLEER. V was trimmed by 1 base and J by 6 bases, leaving 12 bases between them.

The gene calls are TRBV7-9 and TRBJ1-4; D ambiguous. V lost 3 bases and J 0 bases, leaving 5 bases between the germline ends. Germline CDR1 SEHNR, CDR2 FQNEAQ (reference sequence). The CDR3 is 14 residues long. CDR3 sequence reads: CASSLSTTNEKLFF. CDR3 DNA sequence: TGTGCCAGCAGCTTGAGCACAACTAATGAAAAACTGTTTTTT.

CDR3 amino acids: CASSSRTGTDPYGYTF. CDR3 DNA sequence: TGTGCCAGCAGCTCCCGGACAGGGACCGACCCCTATGGCTACACCTTC. V usage is TRBV9 and J usage is TRBJ1-2; 8 positions agree with TRBD1. V lost 4 bases to trimming and J lost 4 bases; unmatched junction nucleotides: 12. Germline assignment: CDR1 SGDLS and CDR2 YYNGEE. CDR3 length: 16 amino acids. Based on the CDR3 plus reference TRBV9 and TRBJ1-2, the full variable domain is DSGVTQTPKHLITATGQRVTLRCSPRSGDLSVYWYQQSLDQGLQFLIQYYNGEERAKGNILERFSAQQFPDLHSELNLSSLELGDSALYFCASSSRTGTDPYGYTFGSGTRLTVV.

The chain combines TRBV3-1 (or the pseudogene TRBV3-2) with TRBJ1-3; D is perhaps TRBD1 (5 bases). V was pared by 2 bases and J by 0 bases, with 8 bases between. CDR3 length: 15 residues. In germline, CDR1 is LGHDT, CDR2 YNNKEL (reference sequence). The CDR3 reads CASSQRGGSGNTIYF. The CDR3 DNA is TGTGCCAGCAGCCAACGGGGGGGCTCTGGAAACACCATATATTTT.

V is TRBV19 and J is TRBJ1-1, with 8 nucleotides matching TRBD1. The CDR3 runs to 16 residues. Unmatched junction bases numbered 11, after V lost 7 bases and J lost 1 base. Germline CDR1 LNHDA, CDR2 SQIVND (reference sequence). Written as DNA, the CDR3 is TGTGCCAGTACCCCAGGGGGCCCGGGGGGGAACACTGAAGCTTTCTTT. This sequence encodes CASTPGGPGGNTEAFF.

The J gene is TRBJ2-7, the V gene TRBV18; no definite D call. V was pared by 0 bases and J by 0 bases, with 9 bases between. The CDR3 is 15 amino acids. From germline, CDR1 is KGHSH and CDR2 LQKENI. In nucleotides, the CDR3 is TGTGCCAGCTCACCACCCCTTCTGAGCTCCTACGAGCAGTACTTC. This sequence encodes CASSPPLLSSYEQYF.

V and J are TRBV30 and TRBJ2-3, with 9 nucleotides matching TRBD2. The length of the CDR3 is 15 residues. Germline CDR1 is GTSNPN and CDR2 is SVGIG (reference sequence). The trim removed 0 bases at V and 5 bases at J, leaving 6 bases unmatched. The CDR3 DNA reads TGTGCCTGGAGTGTGGGCGGGGGGGCCCAAGATACGCAGTATTTT. Amino acid sequence: CAWSVGGGAQDTQYF.

About this clone: Sequence at one end of the junction differs from germline and may be a read error. The chain carries TRBV14 and TRBJ1-2; no reliable D call. Germline V CDR1 and CDR2: SGHDN, FVKESK. This CDR3 spans 11 amino acids. CDR3 coding DNA: TGTGCCAGCAGCCAAGGCGCCCGCTATACCTTC. Protein product: CASSQGARYTF.

The V call is TRBV6-4, the J call TRBJ1-6; tentatively, D is TRBD1 (6 bases). Germline V lookup: CDR1 MRHNA, CDR2 SNTAGT. The CDR3 is made up of 13 amino acids. V was trimmed by 7 bases and J by 11 bases, leaving 15 bases between them. CDR3 region: CASNTGLLTPLHF. The CDR3 DNA reads TGTGCCAGCAACACAGGGCTATTAACACCCCTCCACTTT.

A few counts support this clone. The chain combines TRBV5-1 with TRBJ2-7; 9 bases agree with TRBD1. Germline loops: CDR1 SGHRS, CDR2 YFSETQ. V was pared by 3 bases and J by 1 base, with 5 bases of the junction left unmatched. CDR3 length: 15 residues. CDR3 bases: TGCGCCAGCAGCTGGGGAGACAGGGGGTCCTACGAGCAGTACTTC. It encodes CASSWGDRGSYEQYF.

The V call is TRBV4-3, the J call TRBJ2-3; TRBD1 might be the D (5 bases). The CDR3 length is 16 residues. CDR1 and CDR2 (germline): LGHNA, YSLEER. Trimming pared 1 base from V and 2 bases from J, leaving 13 bases between. The CDR3 DNA sequence: TGCGCCAGCAGCCAAGGTAGACAGCCCCTCACAGATACGCAGTATTTT. Its translation: CASSQGRQPLTDTQYF.

The genes are TRBV15 and TRBJ2-2; D ambiguous. The CDR3 sequence is 13 residues long. The ends were cut back, 0 bases at V and 6 bases at J, with 5 bases in the middle. Germline V gene data show CDR1 as LNHNV and CDR2 as YYDKDF (reference sequence). In DNA form, the CDR3 reads TGTGCCACCAGCAGAGAACTACCCGGGGAGCTGTTTTTT. The encoded protein is CATSRELPGELFF.

The CDR3 here is CASFRTGPSYEQYF. CDR3 in DNA: TGTGCCAGCTTTAGGACAGGGCCCTCCTACGAGCAGTACTTC. This chain links TRBV5-6 with TRBJ2-7, with TRBD1 identical over 8 bases. The germline V gene encodes CDR1 SGHDT and CDR2 YYEEEE. CDR3 length: 14 residues. V dropped 7 bases and J dropped 0; count of bases not matched to a gene: 6.

The chain carries TRBV2 and TRBJ2-5, with a tentative D call TRBD2 (5 bases). Trimming removed 7 bases from V and 2 bases from J, with 17 bases in between. CDR1 is SNHLY, CDR2 FYNNEI, per germline. The CDR3 has 15 amino acids. CDR3 nucleotides: TGTGCCAGCAATATCTTCCGGGATACACAAGAGACCCAGTACTTC. It codes for CASNIFRDTQETQYF.